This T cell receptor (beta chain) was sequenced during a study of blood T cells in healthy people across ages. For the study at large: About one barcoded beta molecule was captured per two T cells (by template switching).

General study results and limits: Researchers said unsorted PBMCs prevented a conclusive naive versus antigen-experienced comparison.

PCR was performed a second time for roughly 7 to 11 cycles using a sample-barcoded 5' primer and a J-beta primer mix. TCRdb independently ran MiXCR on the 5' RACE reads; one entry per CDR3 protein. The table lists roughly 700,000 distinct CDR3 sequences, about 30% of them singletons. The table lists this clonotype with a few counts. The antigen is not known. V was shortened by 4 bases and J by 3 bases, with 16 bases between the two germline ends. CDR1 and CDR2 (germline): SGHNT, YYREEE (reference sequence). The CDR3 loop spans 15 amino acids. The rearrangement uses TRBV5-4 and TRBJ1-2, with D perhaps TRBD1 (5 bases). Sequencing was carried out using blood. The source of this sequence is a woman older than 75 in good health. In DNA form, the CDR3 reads TGTGCCAGCAGCGTTAGCGCCGGGGGGGACTATGGCTACACCTTC. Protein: CASSVSAGGDYGYTF.